A selection of T cell receptor beta chains follows, all from one sample in a study of CD8 T cells in ankylosing spondylitis. TCRdb re-called the 5' RACE reads through MiXCR, storing one row per CDR3 protein. The sample includes over 700,000 distinct CDR3 sequences, around 20% of them seen just once. The sample comprised blood, either unsorted or a sorted T cell fraction (not recorded which). The origin of the receptors is a male donor with ankylosing spondylitis. The CDR3 runs from the conserved cysteine through the conserved F or W. The order of the fields is J gene, CDR3 length, V gene, CDR3 protein.

j_call: TRBJ2-1; cdr3_length: 17; v_call: TRBV4-1; cdr3_aa: CASSQVSGTGGYNEQFF
j_call: TRBJ1-1; cdr3_length: 14; v_call: TRBV18; cdr3_aa: CASSRDRDNTEAFF
j_call: TRBJ2-2; cdr3_length: 13; v_call: TRBV11-3; cdr3_aa: CASKPGGTGELFF
j_call: TRBJ2-3; cdr3_length: 14; v_call: TRBV5-5; cdr3_aa: CASSYGTSLDTQYF
j_call: TRBJ2-3; cdr3_length: 15; v_call: TRBV2; cdr3_aa: CASSAISKSTDTQYF
j_call: TRBJ1-2; cdr3_length: 13; v_call: TRBV12-3/TRBV12-4; cdr3_aa: CASSAVSVYGYTF
j_call: TRBJ1-5; cdr3_length: 13; v_call: TRBV20-1; cdr3_aa: CSAPADGHQPQHF
j_call: TRBJ2-1; cdr3_length: 13; v_call: TRBV6-4; cdr3_aa: CASSTNSNNEQFF
j_call: TRBJ2-5; cdr3_length: 12; v_call: TRBV12-3/TRBV12-4; cdr3_aa: CASSPTQETQYF
j_call: TRBJ2-1; cdr3_length: 17; v_call: TRBV20-1; cdr3_aa: CSARSSSGTLSYNEQFF
j_call: TRBJ2-2; cdr3_length: 14; v_call: TRBV20-1; cdr3_aa: CSAPRALNTGELFF
j_call: TRBJ2-7; cdr3_length: 17; v_call: TRBV9; cdr3_aa: CASSDHTGTGGGYEQYF
j_call: TRBJ2-2; cdr3_length: 16; v_call: TRBV5-1; cdr3_aa: CASSRLAGVGTGELFF
j_call: TRBJ1-4; cdr3_length: 13; v_call: TRBV4-1; cdr3_aa: CASSQVVREKLFF
j_call: TRBJ2-1; cdr3_length: 15; v_call: TRBV2; cdr3_aa: CASSEARDRDYEQFF
j_call: TRBJ1-5; cdr3_length: 13; v_call: TRBV2; cdr3_aa: CASSEDADQPQHF
j_call: TRBJ2-1; cdr3_length: 14; v_call: TRBV20-1; cdr3_aa: CSANGYVSYNEQFF
j_call: TRBJ2-3; cdr3_length: 15; v_call: TRBV24-1; cdr3_aa: CATSGSDIRTDTQYF
j_call: TRBJ2-1; cdr3_length: 15; v_call: TRBV5-1; cdr3_aa: CASSFGLYPYNEQFF
j_call: TRBJ2-1; cdr3_length: 15; v_call: TRBV6-1; cdr3_aa: CASSPGTGFSYEQFF
j_call: TRBJ2-3; cdr3_length: 11; v_call: TRBV27; cdr3_aa: CASSSPVTQYF
j_call: TRBJ2-3; cdr3_length: 16; v_call: TRBV12-3/TRBV12-4; cdr3_aa: CASSRGLAGNQAPHIF
j_call: TRBJ2-3; cdr3_length: 16; v_call: TRBV5-1; cdr3_aa: CASSLRSSGGTDTQYF
j_call: TRBJ1-2; cdr3_length: 16; v_call: TRBV18; cdr3_aa: CASSRSGTAANYGYTF
j_call: TRBJ2-7; cdr3_length: 16; v_call: TRBV4-2; cdr3_aa: CASSQEGTGASYEQYF
j_call: TRBJ2-1; cdr3_length: 13; v_call: TRBV7-7; cdr3_aa: CASSPGVGNEQFF
j_call: TRBJ2-3; cdr3_length: 16; v_call: TRBV7-9; cdr3_aa: CASSSPFGGGTDTQYF
j_call: TRBJ2-2; cdr3_length: 15; v_call: TRBV19; cdr3_aa: CASSISFLRAGELFF
j_call: TRBJ2-2; cdr3_length: 15; v_call: TRBV10-2; cdr3_aa: CASTDEGMHTGELFF
j_call: TRBJ2-7; cdr3_length: 18; v_call: TRBV4-1; cdr3_aa: CASSQERGTWGASYEQYF
j_call: TRBJ2-1; cdr3_length: 12; v_call: TRBV5-8; cdr3_aa: CASSLVSGQQFF
j_call: TRBJ1-2; cdr3_length: 14; v_call: TRBV20-1; cdr3_aa: CSASSGGASYGYTF
j_call: TRBJ2-7; cdr3_length: 11; v_call: TRBV10-3; cdr3_aa: CAISAGGEQYF
j_call: TRBJ2-5; cdr3_length: 16; v_call: TRBV29-1; cdr3_aa: CSAPDWGGGAGETQYF
j_call: TRBJ1-2; cdr3_length: 15; v_call: TRBV7-2; cdr3_aa: CASSLDGYGNYGYTF
j_call: TRBJ2-1; cdr3_length: 17; v_call: TRBV28; cdr3_aa: CASSGGLAGDFRNEQFF
j_call: TRBJ1-1; cdr3_length: 14; v_call: TRBV6-1; cdr3_aa: CASSPTTANTEAFF
j_call: TRBJ1-5; cdr3_length: 14; v_call: TRBV6-5; cdr3_aa: CASSSGGQNQPQHF
j_call: TRBJ1-6; cdr3_length: 14; v_call: TRBV12-3/TRBV12-4; cdr3_aa: CASSPAGLSSPLHF
j_call: TRBJ2-1; cdr3_length: 13; v_call: TRBV6-2/TRBV6-3; cdr3_aa: CASSLQGLGEQFF
j_call: TRBJ2-5; cdr3_length: 15; v_call: TRBV29-1; cdr3_aa: CSVPPGQLGGETQYF
j_call: TRBJ2-3; cdr3_length: 17; v_call: TRBV12-3/TRBV12-4; cdr3_aa: CASSPRGRGDGTDTQYF
j_call: TRBJ1-6; cdr3_length: 12; v_call: TRBV7-6; cdr3_aa: CASSGSNSPLHF
j_call: TRBJ1-1; cdr3_length: 14; v_call: TRBV5-4; cdr3_aa: CASRPGQENTEAFF
j_call: TRBJ2-1; cdr3_length: 16; v_call: TRBV7-2; cdr3_aa: CASSPTVAGGPGEQFF
j_call: TRBJ2-3; cdr3_length: 13; v_call: TRBV20-1; cdr3_aa: CSASAGYTDTQYF
j_call: TRBJ1-1; cdr3_length: 13; v_call: TRBV27; cdr3_aa: CASSYRRNTEAFF
j_call: TRBJ2-7; cdr3_length: 15; v_call: TRBV7-2; cdr3_aa: CASSLTPSGAYEQYF
j_call: TRBJ2-7; cdr3_length: 16; v_call: TRBV28; cdr3_aa: CASSSPLDRLSYEQYF
j_call: TRBJ2-5; cdr3_length: 14; v_call: TRBV9; cdr3_aa: CASSPRLALETQYF